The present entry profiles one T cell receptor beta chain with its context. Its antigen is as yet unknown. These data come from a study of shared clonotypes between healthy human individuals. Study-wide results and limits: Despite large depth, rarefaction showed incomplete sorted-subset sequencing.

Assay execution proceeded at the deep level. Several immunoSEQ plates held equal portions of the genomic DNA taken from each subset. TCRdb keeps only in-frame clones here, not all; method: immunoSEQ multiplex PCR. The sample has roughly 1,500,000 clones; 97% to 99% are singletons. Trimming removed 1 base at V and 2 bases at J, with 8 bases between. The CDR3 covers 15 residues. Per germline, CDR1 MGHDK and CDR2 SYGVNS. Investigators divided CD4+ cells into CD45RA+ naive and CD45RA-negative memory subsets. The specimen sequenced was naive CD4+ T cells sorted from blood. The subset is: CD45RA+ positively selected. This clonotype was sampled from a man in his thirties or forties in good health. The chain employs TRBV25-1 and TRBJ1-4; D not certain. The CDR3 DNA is TGTGCCAGCAGTGAATCTCTAGGGACTAATGAAAAACTGTTTTTT. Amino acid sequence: CASSESLGTNEKLFF.